This is a list of T cell receptor beta chains from one sample in a study of blood T cell repertoires in COVID-19. Measured with immunoSEQ multiplex PCR; TCRdb has only the in-frame clones, and not every one. This table has 100,000 or so clones, more than 70% appearing once. Sequencing was done on a sample of peripheral blood. The origin of the receptors is a human donor in a cohort sampled during active COVID-19. CDR3s include the opening cysteine and the closing phenylalanine or tryptophan. Each record gives: clone size, D gene, V gene, J gene, CDR3 DNA, CDR3 protein. A D gene is named only where the DNA matches it firmly. Where a row states a size, it is once, few, many or the class of an expanded clone; other rows omit it.

>NA|NA|TRBV18|TRBJ2-7
TGTGCCAGCTCACCACTCAGGTCCGGCGAGCAGTACTTC
CASSPLRSGEQYF
>once|NA|TRBV6-5|TRBJ2-2
TGTGCCAGCAGTTACTCGATGGGGGGTACCGGGGAGCTGTTTTTT
CASSYSMGGTGELFF
>NA|NA|TRBV5-1|TRBJ2-7
TGCGCCAGCAGCTTGCAGGGGTCGCATGCCGAGCAGTACTTC
CASSLQGSHAEQYF
>NA|NA|TRBV4-2|TRBJ1-3
TGTGCCAGCAGCCAAGGAGGGAACACTGGAAACACCATATATTTT
CASSQGGNTGNTIYF
>NA|NA|TRBV9|TRBJ2-5
TGTGCCAGCAGCGGGGGCGTGGGGATACGTGAGACCCAGTACTTC
CASSGGVGIRETQYF
>once|NA|TRBV14|TRBJ1-1
TGTGCCAGCAGCCTACAGGAGAACACTGAAGCTTTCTTT
CASSLQENTEAFF
>NA|TRBD1|TRBV6-2/TRBV6-3|TRBJ2-6
TGTGCCAGCAGTTACTCGGGACAGCGCTTATCTGGGGCCAACGTCCTGACTTTC
CASSYSGQRLSGANVLTF
>NA|NA|TRBV28|TRBJ1-2
TGTGCCAGCCAGGGAGGGTATGGCTACACCTTC
CASQGGYGYTF
>NA|NA|TRBV15|TRBJ1-4
TGTGCCACCAGCAGGAAAGGGGAATGGAATGAAAAACTGTTTTTT
CATSRKGEWNEKLFF
>NA|TRBD1|TRBV7-2|TRBJ1-4
TGTGCCAGCAGCTCCAAGCCCCCGGGACAGGGCAATGAAAAACTGTTTTTT
CASSSKPPGQGNEKLFF